The TCR beta chain under discussion was sequenced for a study of blood T cell repertoires in COVID-19. V was clipped by 5 bases and J by 8 bases, with 18 bases between them. The CDR3 runs to 15 residues. The V gene's germline CDR1 is SGHTA and CDR2 FQGNSA. Libraries were prepared by immunoSEQ multiplex PCR; TCRdb keeps only in-frame clonotypes and omits some of them. The repertoire holds hundreds of thousands of clones, with about 90% as singletons. This clone has more than one count but fewer than ten. The TCR comes from an elderly man with acute or convalescent COVID-19. Sample: peripheral blood. The chain joins TRBV7-2 to TRBJ1-4; D gene unclear. The CDR3 reads CASSRGHPPGEKLFF. CDR3 in DNA: TGTGCCAGCAGCAGAGGGCATCCACCGGGGGAAAAACTGTTTTTT.